What follows are 20 T cell receptor beta chains derived from one specimen sequenced in a study of T cell repertoires in cytomegalovirus infection. Each CDR3 protein is one row after TCRdb ran MiXCR on the reads. The sample has roughly 77,000 distinct CDR3 sequences, about 4.2% seen once. Sequenced material: PBMCs. Receptors originate from a human donor in good health (CMV status not recorded). Some clones in this sample may be carry-over from other donors' samples.

This clonotype occurred a few times. The chain is built from TRBV7-2 and TRBJ2-7, with D perhaps matching TRBD2 (6 bases). The CDR3 has 14 amino acids. Germline CDR1 reads SGHTA; CDR2 reads FQGNSA. Between the trimmed V and J ends, which lost 4 bases and 1 base, there was a span of 11 bases. The CDR3 nucleotides are TGTGCCAGCAGCTCTTTTCTAGCGTCCTACGAGCAGTACTTC. Its translation: CASSSFLASYEQYF.

This clonotype was observed at least ten times. V is TRBV6-6 and J is TRBJ1-1; D uncertain. Germline V CDR1 and CDR2: MNHNY, SVGAGI (reference sequence). This CDR3 has 13 amino acids. Trimming removed 8 bases from V and 0 bases from J, with 10 bases in between. The DNA of the CDR3 is TGTGCCAGCTCTCACATCATGAACACTGAAGCTTTCTTT. It specifies CASSHIMNTEAFF.

This clonotype has only a few counts. This chain connects TRBV24-1 to TRBJ2-2; unclear D gene. The CDR3 loop spans 13 amino acids. CDR1 is KGHDR and CDR2 is SFDVKD in the germline V gene. V dropped 10 bases and J dropped 5 bases, with 13 bases sitting between them. The CDR3 bases are TGTGCCACGGAAGGGATCCGGACCGGGGAGCTGTTTTTT. This sequence encodes CATEGIRTGELFF.

This clonotype was observed at least ten times. The gene calls are TRBV12-5 and TRBJ1-4; TRBD1 aligns across 8 bases. CDR1 is LGHNT and CDR2 is FRNRAP in the germline V gene. V shed 3 bases, J shed 5 bases, and the junction held 5 bases outside the gene matches. The CDR3 is made up of 15 amino acids. CDR3 protein: CASGFGQGWNEKLFF. DNA of the CDR3: TGTGCTAGTGGTTTCGGACAGGGTTGGAATGAAAAACTGTTTTTT. The whole variable domain, filled in from reference TRBV12-5 and TRBJ1-4, reads DARVTQTPRHKVTEMGQEVTMRCQPILGHNTVFWYRQTMMQGLELLAYFRNRAPLDDSGMPKDRFSAEMPDATLATLKIQPSEPRDSAVYFCASGFGQGWNEKLFFGSGTQLSVL.

This clonotype showed up many times. The chain couples TRBV11-1 to TRBJ2-7; TRBD2 is a possible D gene (5 bases). The germline V and J ends were trimmed by 5 bases and 5 bases, with 13 bases remaining between them. This CDR3 is built from 13 residues. The germline CDR1 and CDR2 sequences are SGHAT and FQDESV (reference sequence). CDR3 amino acids: CASSPPEDHEQYF. The CDR3 bases are TGTGCCAGCAGCCCCCCGGAGGACCACGAGCAGTACTTC.

This clonotype was detected many times. The J gene is TRBJ2-2, the V gene TRBV5-4; 11 bases line up with TRBD2. V lost 4 bases to trimming and J lost 7 bases; unmatched junction nucleotides: 6. This CDR3 comprises 15 residues. CDR1 and CDR2 from the germline V gene are SGHNT and YYREEE (reference sequence). In nucleotides, the CDR3 is TGTGCCAGCAGCCCGACTAGCGGGACGATCGGGGAGCTGTTTTTT. It translates to CASSPTSGTIGELFF.

This clonotype was recorded at least ten times. The V gene is TRBV7-3, the J gene TRBJ2-2; 9 bases match TRBD2. Germline CDR1 SGHTA, CDR2 FQGTGA. Losses at the gene ends were 1 base for V and 6 bases for J; bases not matched to a gene: 6. The CDR3 extends over 16 amino acids. In DNA, the CDR3 is TGTGCCAGCAGCTTAATTCCTAGCGGGGTCCCCGGGGAGCTGTTTTTT. Its translation is CASSLIPSGVPGELFF.

In its sample, this clonotype was seen many times. CDR3 residues: CASRLASGTYEQYF. CDR3 nucleotide sequence: TGTGCCAGCAGACTGGCTAGCGGCACCTACGAGCAGTACTTC. The V and J genes are TRBV7-2 and TRBJ2-7; 7 bases are shared with TRBD2. The CDR3 loop spans 14 amino acids. V dropped 6 bases and J dropped 2; count of bases not matched to a gene: 7. Germline V gene sequence: CDR1 SGHTA, CDR2 FQGNSA.

The rearrangement links TRBV11-2 to TRBJ2-2; a weak D match, TRBD1 (5 bases). The CDR3 has 15 amino acids. Germline V gene data show CDR1 as SGHAT and CDR2 as FQNNGV. V dropped 1 base and J dropped 5 bases, with 11 bases sitting between them. CDR3 loop: CASSLGGIRTGELFF. CDR3 DNA sequence: TGTGCCAGCAGCTTAGGGGGCATTCGGACCGGGGAGCTGTTTTTT.

As concerns this clonotype: A much larger clone is a single base away; this may be a read error. The chain couples TRBV7-2 to TRBJ2-1, with 10 bases fitting TRBD2. The germline V gene encodes CDR1 SGHTA and CDR2 FQGNSA. This CDR3 has 16 amino acids. The chain's CDR3 is CVSSPSDSGRYNEQFF. In DNA, the CDR3 is TGTGTCAGCAGCCCCAGCGATAGCGGGAGGTATAATGAGCAGTTCTTC.

In its sample, this clonotype was seen many times. The CDR3 loop is CASSPRDSNYGYTF. The CDR3 DNA follows: TGTGCCAGCAGCCCCCGGGACAGTAACTATGGCTACACCTTC. J is TRBJ1-2 and V is TRBV7-9; 7 bases are shared with TRBD1. V lost 5 bases, J lost 1 base, and 4 bases stayed unmatched. The CDR3 is 14 residues long. The germline CDR1 and CDR2 sequences are SEHNR and FQNEAQ (reference sequence).

This clonotype was observed at least ten times. The chain carries TRBV5-6 and TRBJ1-2; 9 nucleotides agree with TRBD1. The CDR3 length is 15 residues. After removal of 4 bases from V and 3 bases from J, the junction contained 7 bases not matched to a gene. CDR1 and CDR2 (germline): SGHDT, YYEEEE. The DNA of the CDR3 is TGTGCCAGCAGCCTCGGACAGGGGAGTTACTATGGCTACACCTTC. Its translation: CASSLGQGSYYGYTF.

This clonotype came up many times. This chain connects TRBV7-9 to TRBJ2-7, with TRBD2 matching 10 bases. The CDR3 totals 15 residues. From germline, CDR1 is SEHNR and CDR2 FQNEAQ (reference sequence). The trim removed 7 bases at V and 1 base at J, leaving 7 bases unmatched. The CDR3 DNA is TGTGCCAGCACCGAGAGCGGGAGGGGGTCCTACGAGCAGTACTTC. Translated: CASTESGRGSYEQYF.

This clonotype appeared many times. The CDR3 DNA is TGTGCCAGCAGCTTATGGGGGGGGCTAGAGTCAGATACGCAGTATTTT. This sequence encodes CASSLWGGLESDTQYF. The chain recombines TRBV7-2 with TRBJ2-3; tentative D call: TRBD2 (7 bases). The CDR3 totals 16 residues. Trimming cost V 2 bases and J 4 bases, with 16 bases left between them. Germline loops: CDR1 SGHTA, CDR2 FQGNSA.

This clonotype was counted many times. V gene TRBV7-9 combines with J gene TRBJ2-3, with unresolved D. V was pared by 3 bases and J by 2 bases, with 6 bases between. There are 13 residues in the CDR3. Germline loops: CDR1 SEHNR, CDR2 FQNEAQ (reference sequence). CDR3 in amino acids: CASSLSVTDTQYF. The DNA for the CDR3 is TGTGCCAGCAGCTTGAGCGTCACAGATACGCAGTATTTT.

This clonotype was observed many times. The rearrangement uses TRBV7-2 and TRBJ1-3, with D unresolved. V was cut by 5 bases and J by 2 bases, with 13 bases left in between. Germline-derived CDR1 and CDR2 are SGHTA and FQGNSA. The CDR3 consists of 15 residues. CDR3 nucleotides: TGTGCCAGCAGCCTCCATGGCGACCCTGGAAACACCATATATTTT. It translates to CASSLHGDPGNTIYF.

This clonotype appeared many times. V gene TRBV28 combines with J gene TRBJ1-6; TRBD1 might be the D (5 bases). Trimming cost V 5 bases and J 9 bases, with 11 bases left between them. The CDR3 totals 13 residues. The germline V gene encodes CDR1 MDHEN and CDR2 SYDVKM. The CDR3 spells CASSRDGISPLHF. The CDR3 DNA follows: TGTGCCAGCAGTCGGGACGGTATTTCACCCCTCCACTTT.

There are many counts of this clonotype. The chain couples TRBV7-2 to TRBJ1-6; perhaps TRBD1 as D (5 bases). The CDR3 extends over 15 amino acids. V was trimmed by 5 bases and J by 3 bases, leaving 11 bases between them. In germline, CDR1 is SGHTA, CDR2 FQGNSA. The CDR3: CASSPDRNYNSPLHF. CDR3 in DNA: TGTGCCAGCAGCCCTGACAGAAACTATAATTCACCCCTCCACTTT.

There are many counts of this clonotype. The rearrangement links TRBV7-9 to TRBJ2-4; TRBD2 matches at 8 bases. With V trimmed by 1 base and J by 4 bases, 6 bases remained unmatched. The CDR3 covers 16 residues. Germline CDR1 and CDR2: SEHNR and FQNEAQ (reference sequence). The DNA of the CDR3 is TGTGCCAGCAGCTTAGACCTGACTAGCGTGAAAAACATTCAGTACTTC. Protein: CASSLDLTSVKNIQYF. The full variable domain, rest sourced from reference TRBV7-9 and TRBJ2-4, is DTGVSQNPRHKITKRGQNVTFRCDPISEHNRLYWYRQTLGQGPEFLTYFQNEAQLEKSRLLSDRFSAERPKGSFSTLEIQRTEQGDSAMYLCASSLDLTSVKNIQYFGAGTRLSVL.

This clonotype was counted many times. The rearrangement uses TRBV7-2 and TRBJ2-5; D perhaps matches TRBD2 (6 bases). Trimming stripped 4 bases from V and 5 bases from J, with 20 bases between. The CDR3 has 16 amino acids. In germline, CDR1 is SGHTA, CDR2 FQGNSA. The CDR3 DNA sequence: TGTGCCAGCAGCTCAGGAGGGCGGCCACCAAGGGAGACCCAGTACTTC. It translates to CASSSGGRPPRETQYF.